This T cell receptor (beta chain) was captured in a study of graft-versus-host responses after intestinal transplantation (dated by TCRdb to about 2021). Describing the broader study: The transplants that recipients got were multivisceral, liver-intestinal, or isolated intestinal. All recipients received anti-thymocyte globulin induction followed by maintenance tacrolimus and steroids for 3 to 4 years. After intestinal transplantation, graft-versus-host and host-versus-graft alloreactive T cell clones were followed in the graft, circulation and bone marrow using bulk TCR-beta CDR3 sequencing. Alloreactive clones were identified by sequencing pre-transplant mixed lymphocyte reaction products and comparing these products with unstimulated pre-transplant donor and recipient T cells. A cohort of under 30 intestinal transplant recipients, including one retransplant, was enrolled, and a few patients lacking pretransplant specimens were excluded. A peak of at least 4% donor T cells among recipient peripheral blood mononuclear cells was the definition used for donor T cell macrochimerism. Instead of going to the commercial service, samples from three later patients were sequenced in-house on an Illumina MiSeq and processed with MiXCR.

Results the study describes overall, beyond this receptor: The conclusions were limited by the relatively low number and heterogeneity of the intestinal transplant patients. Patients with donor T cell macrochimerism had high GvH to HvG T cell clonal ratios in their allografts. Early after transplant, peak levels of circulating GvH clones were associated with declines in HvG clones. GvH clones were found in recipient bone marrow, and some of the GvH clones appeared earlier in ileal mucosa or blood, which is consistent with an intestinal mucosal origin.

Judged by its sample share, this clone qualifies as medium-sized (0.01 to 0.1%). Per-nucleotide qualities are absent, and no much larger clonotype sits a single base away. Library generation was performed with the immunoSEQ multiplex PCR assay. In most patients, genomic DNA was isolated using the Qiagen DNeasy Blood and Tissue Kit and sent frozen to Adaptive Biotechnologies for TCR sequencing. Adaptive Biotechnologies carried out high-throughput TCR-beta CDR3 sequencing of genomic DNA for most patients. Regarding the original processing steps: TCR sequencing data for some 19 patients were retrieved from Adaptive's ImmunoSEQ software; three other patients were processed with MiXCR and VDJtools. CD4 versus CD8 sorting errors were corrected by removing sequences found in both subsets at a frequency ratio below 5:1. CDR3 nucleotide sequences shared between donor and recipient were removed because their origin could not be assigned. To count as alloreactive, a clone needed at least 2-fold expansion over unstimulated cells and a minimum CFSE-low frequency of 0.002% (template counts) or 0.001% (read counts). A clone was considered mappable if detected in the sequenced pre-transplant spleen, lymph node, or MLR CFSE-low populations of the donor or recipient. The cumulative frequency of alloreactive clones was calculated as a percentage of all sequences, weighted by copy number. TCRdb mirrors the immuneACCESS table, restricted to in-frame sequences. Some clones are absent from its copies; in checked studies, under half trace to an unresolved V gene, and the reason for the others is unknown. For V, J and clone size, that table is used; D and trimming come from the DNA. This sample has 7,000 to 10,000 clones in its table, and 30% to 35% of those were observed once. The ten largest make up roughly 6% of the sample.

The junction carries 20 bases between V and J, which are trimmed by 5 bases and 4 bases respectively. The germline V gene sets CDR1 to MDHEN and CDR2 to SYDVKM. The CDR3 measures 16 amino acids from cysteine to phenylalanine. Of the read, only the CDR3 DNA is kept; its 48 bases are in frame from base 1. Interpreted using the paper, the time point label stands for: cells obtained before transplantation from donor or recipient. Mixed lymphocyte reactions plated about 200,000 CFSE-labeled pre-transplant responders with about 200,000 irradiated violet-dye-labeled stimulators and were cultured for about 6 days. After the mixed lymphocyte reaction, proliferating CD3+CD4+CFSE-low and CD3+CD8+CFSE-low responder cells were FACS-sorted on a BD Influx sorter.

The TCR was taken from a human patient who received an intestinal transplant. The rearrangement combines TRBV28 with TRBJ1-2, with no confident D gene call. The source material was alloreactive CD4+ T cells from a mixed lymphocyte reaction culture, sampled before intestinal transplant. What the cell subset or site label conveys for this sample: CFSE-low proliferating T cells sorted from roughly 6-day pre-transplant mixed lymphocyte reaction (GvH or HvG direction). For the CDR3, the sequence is CASSPPGLPVPYGYTF. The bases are TGTGCCAGCAGTCCCCCTGGACTGCCCGTCCCCTATGGCTACACCTTC.